This T cell receptor (beta chain) was documented in a study of T cell changes during pregnancy in multiple sclerosis. Profiling relied on immunoSEQ multiplex PCR, and the TCRdb table lists in-frame clones only, not all of them. The table shows 35,000 to 40,000 clones, with 80% to 90% occurring only once. The source of this sequence is a female donor with multiple sclerosis, enrolled in a pregnancy study. The sequencing here drew on CD4+ T cells from peripheral blood mononuclear cells, taken before pregnancy.

CDR3 DNA sequence: TGTGCCAGCAGCCCGGGACAGGGCGCTTTCTTT. Its protein is CASSPGQGAFF. This chain links TRBV7-2 with TRBJ1-1, with TRBD1 identical over 9 bases. Germline V lookup: CDR1 SGHTA, CDR2 FQGNSA. The CDR3 consists of 11 residues. Trimming took 5 bases from V and 11 from J; bases not matched to a gene: 3.